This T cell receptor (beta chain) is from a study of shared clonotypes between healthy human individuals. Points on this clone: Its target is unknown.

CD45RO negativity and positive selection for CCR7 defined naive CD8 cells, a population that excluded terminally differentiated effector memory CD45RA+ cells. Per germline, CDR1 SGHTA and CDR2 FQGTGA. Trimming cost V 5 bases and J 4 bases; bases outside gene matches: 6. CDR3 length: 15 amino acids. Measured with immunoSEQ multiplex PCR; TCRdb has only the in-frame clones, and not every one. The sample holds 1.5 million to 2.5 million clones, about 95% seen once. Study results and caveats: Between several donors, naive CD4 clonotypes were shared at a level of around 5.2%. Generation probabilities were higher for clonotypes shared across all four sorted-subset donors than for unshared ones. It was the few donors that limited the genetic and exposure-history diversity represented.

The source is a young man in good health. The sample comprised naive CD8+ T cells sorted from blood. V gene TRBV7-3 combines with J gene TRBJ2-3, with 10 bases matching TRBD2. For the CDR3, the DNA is TGTGCCAGCAGCCAAAGCGGGGGGGAATCAGATACGCAGTATTTT. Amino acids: CASSQSGGESDTQYF. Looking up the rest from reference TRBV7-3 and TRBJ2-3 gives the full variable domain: GAGVSQTPSNKVTEKGKYVELRCDPISGHTALYWYRQSLGQGPEFLIYFQGTGAADDSGLPNDRFFAVRPEGSVSTLKIQRTERGDSAVYLCASSQSGGESDTQYFGPGTRLTVL.